This T cell receptor beta chain was obtained from a study of cytomegalovirus exposure and HLA in healthy donors. General observations from the study: As a later analysis showed, several of the most significant clusters appeared to be linked to common viral pathogens. Immune exposure information available was restricted to CMV serostatus.

With regard to this clone: The antigen remains undetermined.

The primer mix had 60 Vbeta and 13 Jbeta primers. The data were produced by immunoSEQ multiplex PCR, yet TCRdb's version contains in-frame clones alone and is incomplete. The sample lists some 170,000 clones, roughly two thirds occurring once. CDR3 length: 16 amino acids. Germline CDR1 and CDR2: SGHTA and FQGTGA. The ends lost 0 bases at V and 1 base at J; junction bases unmatched: 0. This chain connects TRBV7-3 to TRBJ2-2; 9 nucleotides align to TRBD2. Sequencing input: PBMCs. The receptor was isolated from a woman aged 25-40 years in good health and CMV-seronegative. The CDR3 DNA is TGTGCCAGCAGCTTAACTAGCGGGGGGAACACCGGGGAGCTGTTTTTT. Protein sequence: CASSLTSGGNTGELFF. The whole variable domain, remainder taken from reference TRBV7-3 and TRBJ2-2, is GAGVSQTPSNKVTEKGKYVELRCDPISGHTALYWYRQSLGQGPEFLIYFQGTGAADDSGLPNDRFFAVRPEGSVSTLKIQRTERGDSAVYLCASSLTSGGNTGELFFGEGSRLTVL.